Presented here are 22 T cell receptor beta chains from one specimen sequenced in a study of PD-1 blockade in classical Hodgkin lymphoma. Time point here: cycle 4 day 1 (C4D1), after 5 to 7 weeks of nivolumab. With no exception, relapse followed autologous stem cell transplantation in all patients, and brentuximab vedotin exposure varied. Profiled with immunoSEQ multiplex PCR; TCRdb holds only in-frame clones, not every one. The table shows roughly 21,000 clones, with more than 80% occurring only once. The starting material was peripheral blood mononuclear cells (PBMCs), obtained before the fourth cycle of nivolumab. The source of these receptors is a human donor with classical Hodgkin lymphoma.

This chain links TRBV5-1 with TRBJ2-7; 10 positions agree with TRBD1. With V trimmed by 0 bases and J by 0 bases, 0 bases remained unmatched. CDR3 length equals 15 residues. From germline, CDR1 is SGHRS and CDR2 YFSETQ. The CDR3 sequence is CASSLGTGGSYEQYF. CDR3 DNA sequence: TGCGCCAGCAGCTTGGGGACAGGGGGCTCCTACGAGCAGTACTTC.

V gene TRBV18 combines with J gene TRBJ2-5; D not resolved. Trimming took off 3 bases at V and 5 bases at J, with 7 bases between the two ends. This CDR3 contains 12 residues. CDR1 KGHSH and CDR2 LQKENI come from the germline V gene. CDR3 nucleotide sequence: TGTGCCAGCTCACCGCTCTGGGAGACCCAGTACTTC. It translates to CASSPLWETQYF.

The chain links TRBV2 to TRBJ1-4; D might be TRBD1 (6 bases). Trimming took off 2 bases at V and 3 bases at J, with 10 bases between the two ends. This CDR3 comprises 15 residues. CDR1 SNHLY and CDR2 FYNNEI come from the germline V gene. CDR3 sequence reads: CASSERGLSNEKLFF. The CDR3 DNA is TGTGCCAGCAGTGAACGGGGGCTGTCTAATGAAAAACTGTTTTTT. Supplemented by reference TRBV2 and TRBJ1-4, the full variable domain reads EPEVTQTPSHQVTQMGQEVILRCVPISNHLYFYWYRQILGQKVEFLVSFYNNEISEKSEIFDDQFSVERPDGSNFTLKIRSTKLEDSAMYFCASSERGLSNEKLFFGSGTQLSVL.

This clone was picked up one time. This chain uses TRBV5-1 with TRBJ1-4, with D unresolved. In germline, CDR1 is SGHRS, CDR2 YFSETQ. V was pared by 0 bases and J by 3 bases, with 9 bases between. This CDR3 is built from 15 residues. CDR3 sequence reads: CASSLGRDSNEKLFF. The CDR3 DNA reads TGCGCCAGCAGCTTGGGCAGAGATTCTAATGAAAAACTGTTTTTT.

V usage is TRBV12-5 and J usage is TRBJ1-1, with D possibly matching TRBD1 (5 bases). Per the germline V gene, CDR1 is LGHNT and CDR2 is FRNRAP. The V end was cut by 2 bases, the J end by 5 bases, with 12 bases between. The length of the CDR3 is 14 residues. CDR3 region: CASGLRLKGTEAFF. The CDR3, as DNA: TGTGCTAGTGGTTTGAGGTTAAAGGGGACTGAAGCTTTCTTT.

The CDR3 bases are TGTGCCAGCAGCTTGGAGCTAGGGCACCCCTACGAGCAGTACTTC. Translated, it gives CASSLELGHPYEQYF. The rearrangement joins TRBV5-6 to TRBJ2-7; D remains ambiguous. The CDR3 length is 15 residues. V lost 0 bases, J lost 2 bases, and 12 bases lay in between. The germline V gene encodes CDR1 SGHDT and CDR2 YYEEEE.

This clone has a single count. V is TRBV28 and J is TRBJ1-5; 7 bases fit TRBD1. V was pared by 2 bases and J by 6 bases, with 13 bases of the junction left unmatched. The germline gives CDR1 MDHEN, CDR2 SYDVKM. This CDR3 spans 17 amino acids. The CDR3 nucleotides are TGTGCCAGCAGTTTACTCGAGAGGGGGCGGGCGGTTCAGCCCCAGCATTTT. It yields the protein CASSLLERGRAVQPQHF.

This chain uses TRBV6-5 with TRBJ1-2; D call uncertain. V was trimmed by 10 bases and J by 5 bases, leaving 14 bases between them. This CDR3 spans 12 amino acids. Looked up from germline, CDR1 is MNHEY and CDR2 is SVGAGI. CDR3 sequence: CATSLPKYGYTF. In DNA form, the CDR3 reads TGTGCCACCTCACTACCAAAGTATGGCTACACCTTC.

This chain links TRBV5-6 with TRBJ2-7, with 7 bases matching TRBD2. The CDR3 is 16 amino acids. Germline values: CDR1 SGHDT, CDR2 YYEEEE. Germline trimming cut 1 base from V and 1 base from J; bases unmatched to any gene: 8. The DNA of the CDR3 is TGTGCCAGCAGCTTGCCATCGGGACTAACATCCTACGAGCAGTACTTC. Amino acid sequence: CASSLPSGLTSYEQYF.

V is TRBV9 and J is TRBJ2-1, with D unclear. CDR3 length equals 16 residues. Trimming shortened V by 0 bases and J by 5 bases, and 15 bases separated the two germline ends. The germline gives CDR1 SGDLS, CDR2 YYNGEE. The CDR3 region is CASSVVASKTDNEQFF. The CDR3 nucleotides read TGTGCCAGCAGCGTAGTCGCTTCCAAGACGGACAATGAGCAGTTCTTC.

The chain uses TRBV5-4 and TRBJ2-3; the D gene is possibly TRBD2 (6 bases). CDR1 and CDR2 from the germline V gene are SGHNT and YYREEE (reference sequence). The CDR3 runs to 16 residues. V was shortened by 0 bases and J by 3 bases, with 14 bases between the two germline ends. CDR3 region: CASSLGGVVRTDTQYF. The CDR3 DNA reads TGTGCCAGCAGCTTGGGGGGGGTAGTACGTACAGATACGCAGTATTTT.

This chain connects TRBV7-3 to TRBJ2-6, with 8 bases identical to TRBD1. Germline assignment: CDR1 SGHTA and CDR2 FQGTGA. V was clipped by 8 bases and J by 2 bases; unmatched bases: 5. This CDR3 spans 15 amino acids. CDR3 in amino acids: CASWTGLTGANVLTF. CDR3 coding DNA: TGTGCCAGCTGGACAGGGCTGACTGGGGCCAACGTCCTGACTTTC. The full variable domain, completed using reference TRBV7-3 and TRBJ2-6, is GAGVSQTPSNKVTEKGKYVELRCDPISGHTALYWYRQSLGQGPEFLIYFQGTGAADDSGLPNDRFFAVRPEGSVSTLKIQRTERGDSAVYLCASWTGLTGANVLTFGAGSRLTVL.

With respect to this clone: At one end, the junction sequence differs from germline, possibly due to a read error. The chain combines TRBV7-7 with TRBJ1-1; D is unclear. CDR1 is SSHAT, CDR2 FNYEAQ, per germline (reference sequence). CDR3 size: 13 residues. CDR3 sequence (DNA): TGTGCTAGCAGCTTGTTCCTGAACACTGAAGCTTTCTTT. It yields the protein CASSLFLNTEAFF.

The gene calls are TRBV19 and TRBJ1-3; no firm D call. Germline values: CDR1 LNHDA, CDR2 SQIVND (reference sequence). There are 14 residues in the CDR3. Trimming shortened V by 1 base and J by 0 bases, and 4 bases separated the two germline ends. The CDR3 region has the DNA TGTGCCAGTAGTATAGGCAGCTCTGGAAACACCATATATTTT. It specifies CASSIGSSGNTIYF.

The genes are TRBV15 and TRBJ2-1; D is tentatively TRBD1 or TRBD2 (5 bases each). Germline assignment: CDR1 LNHNV and CDR2 YYDKDF (reference sequence). The length of the CDR3 is 15 residues. The V end lost 1 base, the J end lost 2 bases, and 9 bases lay between the germline ends. The CDR3 protein is CATSRAGTTYNEQFF. CDR3 sequence (DNA): TGTGCCACCAGCAGAGCGGGGACCACCTACAATGAGCAGTTCTTC.

The chain is built from TRBV5-6 and TRBJ2-5; possibly TRBD1 for D (5 bases). CDR1 and CDR2 from the germline V gene are SGHDT and YYEEEE. The V end lost 1 base, the J end lost 2 bases, and 6 bases lay between the germline ends. This CDR3 spans 13 amino acids. CDR3 region: CASSLYRQETQYF. CDR3 sequence (DNA): TGTGCCAGCAGCTTGTACAGGCAAGAGACCCAGTACTTC. Combining the CDR3 with reference TRBV5-6 and TRBJ2-5 gives the whole variable domain DAGVTQSPTHLIKTRGQQVTLRCSPKSGHDTVSWYQQALGQGPQFIFQYYEEEERQRGNFPDRFSGHQFPNYSSELNVNALLLGDSALYLCASSLYRQETQYFGPGTRLLVL.

The chain links TRBV10-3 to TRBJ2-1; weak D call: TRBD2 (7 bases). This CDR3 region has 15 residues. The V gene lost 2 bases and the J gene lost 5 bases, with 13 bases spanning the gap. Per the germline V gene, CDR1 is ENHRY and CDR2 is SYGVKD. The CDR3 nucleotides read TGTGCCATCAGTGAGGTGGCGGGGGCGGACAATGAGCAGTTCTTC. It translates to CAISEVAGADNEQFF.

The rearrangement joins TRBV11-2 to TRBJ2-1, with 8 bases aligning to TRBD2. This CDR3 region has 17 residues. Unmatched junction bases numbered 12, after V lost 5 bases and J lost 3 bases. Germline V lookup: CDR1 SGHAT, CDR2 FQNNGV. The chain's CDR3 is CASSPNSGLGIYNEQFF. DNA of the CDR3: TGTGCCAGCAGCCCGAACTCGGGACTAGGTATCTACAATGAGCAGTTCTTC.

A word on this clone: At one boundary the junction diverges from the germline segment, which might be a read error. The chain joins TRBV20-1 to TRBJ1-4, with 7 bases aligning to TRBD1. Looked up from germline, CDR1 is DFQATT and CDR2 is SNEGSKA (reference sequence). This CDR3 region has 11 residues. The CDR3 sequence is CSAPRDSSSLF. CDR3 DNA sequence: TGCAGTGCCCCGCGGGACAGTTCTTCACTATTT.

The chain is built from TRBV28 and TRBJ1-2; unclear D gene. V was clipped by 5 bases and J by 8 bases, with 9 bases between them. The CDR3 covers 11 residues. In germline, CDR1 is MDHEN, CDR2 SYDVKM. CDR3: CASSPPPGYTF. The CDR3 bases are TGTGCCAGCAGTCCCCCCCCAGGCTACACCTTC.

The chain has TRBV7-2 and TRBJ1-5, with 7 bases that match TRBD1. Germline V gives CDR1 SGHTA, CDR2 FQGNSA. Trimming removed 1 base from V and 1 base from J; junction bases left unmatched: 4. The CDR3 consists of 16 residues. CDR3 sequence: CASSLGQGGSNQPQHF. The CDR3 DNA reads as TGTGCCAGCAGCTTAGGACAGGGCGGGAGCAATCAGCCCCAGCATTTT.

The J gene is TRBJ2-3, the V gene TRBV5-1; D unclear. Germline V gene data show CDR1 as SGHRS and CDR2 as YFSETQ. V lost 0 bases to trimming and J lost 0 bases, with 11 bases between them. The CDR3 sequence is 16 residues long. CDR3 bases: TGCGCCAGCAGCTTGGAGGACGGAACTAGCACAGATACGCAGTATTTT. This encodes CASSLEDGTSTDTQYF.